Detailed here is one T cell receptor beta chain. Its antigen specificity is not known. Qualities for individual bases were not recorded, and no much larger clone is one base off. V and J lose 2 bases and 3 bases, and a span of 11 bases separates them. The germline V gene sets CDR1 to MNHEY and CDR2 to SVGEGT. Counted from cysteine to phenylalanine, this CDR3 has 14 amino acids. CDR3 DNA is the only sequence kept; it has 42 bases, read in frame from the first base. The data are from a study of identical twins (dated by TCRdb to 2015 to 2016). About the full investigation: The study deep-sequenced TCR alpha and beta repertoires from monozygotic twins, unrelated adults of various ages and cord blood to test whether fetal clonotypes persist. Replicate twin experiments were performed at different times using different library preparation protocols to rule out contamination. General findings and caveats noted by the study authors: Because the same donors could not be followed over many years, the conclusions relied on cross-sectional statistical analysis. Compared with coincidental sharing between unrelated individuals, an excess of low generation-probability sequences was observed among out-of-frame TCR alpha sequences shared between twins. Zero-insertion analyses could be partly confounded by invariant T cells such as MAIT and iNKT, although diverse VJ usage argued against such confounding for most clonotypes. In monozygotic twins, recombination models systematically underestimated out-of-frame TCR alpha sharing, but the models matched the sharing seen between unrelated individuals. Excess twin sharing in beta out-of-frame sequences was weaker because fewer shared sequences lowered the signal-to-noise ratio. Fewer insertions were carried by abundant cord blood beta clonotypes, a similar but weaker trend appeared in young adult naive repertoires, and no such trend appeared in memory repertoires.

Every donor in the study was a healthy Caucasian. The twin cohort consisted of three pairs of female monozygotic twins, all aged roughly 18 to 29 years. The RNA used for TCR libraries was isolated from peripheral blood mononuclear cells. Library construction relied on 5' RACE. TCRdb records Illumina HiSeq 2000 as the sequencer. Template switching added a universal primer binding site, and the final cDNA carried a unique molecular identifier that allowed TCR cDNA molecules to be counted accurately. Specific primers in the conserved constant-segment region were used to synthesize first-strand cDNA for TCR alpha and beta chains. To control for contamination, every cDNA library was double barcoded, receiving both a SMART-Mk sample barcode and Illumina barcodes. TruSeq adapter sequences and Illumina sample barcodes were added in two successive PCR steps. TCR alpha and beta cDNA libraries were sequenced on the Illumina HiSeq platform with custom primers. Under the source paper's analysis protocol: Raw reads were processed with MiGEC to extract unique molecular identifiers, and MiXCR was used to determine CDR3 positions. Recombination models were inferred per individual with the repgenHMM and IGoR tools using an EM algorithm. Shared clonotypes were analyzed with the tcR package in R, and sharing was normalized by the product of cloneset sizes. Out-of-frame nonproductive sequences were analyzed to study raw recombination free of thymic and clonal selection effects. TCRdb ran its own pipeline on the public reads, namely fastp trimming at Q25 and MiXCR clone calling, and kept in-frame beta chains. Here each entry gathers all rows of one CDR3 protein and keeps the most common genes and DNA. Clone size and V and J calls follow TCRdb, not the original study. Across this sample there are over 600,000 distinct CDR3 sequences, with 21% seen only once. The ten most abundant clones make up 4.3% of the sample.

The sample was also linked to a second study, of T cells expressing NK-cell markers. The second publication reports: Three sorted T-cell subsets (CD3+CD56+NKG2C+, CD3+CD56+NKG2C- and CD3+CD56-NKG2C+) from seven to nine donors had their TCR beta-chain repertoires profiled. Seven of the eight sequenced donors were HCMV-seropositive and one was HCMV-seronegative. In several experiments an anti-gammadeltaTCR antibody was added to restrict sorting to alphabetaTCR-expressing T cells. In several donors, the dominant CD3+CD56+NKG2C+ clonotypes were found to rank among the top 10 CD8+ clonotypes and to make up roughly 1.0-7.5% of CD8+ T cells. Those dominant clonotypes were again the most abundant among CD3+CD56-NKG2C+ cells in four donors, at roughly 28.3-60.1%. Whether the expanded NKG2C-expressing T cell clones were specific for HCMV antigens remained unclear. The eight sequenced donors were randomly selected healthy volunteers, three men and five women. To determine HCMV serostatus, a commercial ELISA kit was used to detect HCMV-specific IgG in serum. Bulk peripheral blood T-cell repertoires were additionally sequenced from unsorted PBMC for over 5 donors. Reads were demultiplexed and grouped by UMI with MIGEC, and clonotypes were assembled and quantified with MiTCR. To exclude erroneous sequences, only TCR cDNA sequences supported by at least two reads were retained. Downstream repertoire analysis used the tcR package, and clonotypes were matched across fractions by CDR3 nucleotide sequence plus V segment. VDJmatch was used to annotate antigen specificity against VDJdb, with one amino acid substitution in CDR3 permitted.

The sequenced sample was PBMCs. Here the chain combines TRBV6-2 or TRBV6-3 and TRBJ2-7; no D gene can be assigned with confidence. This receptor was taken from a woman aged 18-29 years in good health. The nucleotide sequence reads TGTGCCAGCAGTTACCCCGGGTCGAGCTACGAGCAGTACTTC. Its protein is CASSYPGSSYEQYF.